This TCR beta chain was captured in a study of response to subunit inactivated influenza vaccine. A word on this clonotype: What it binds is not known.

TCRdb re-analysed the RT-PCR reads in MiXCR, keeping a single row per CDR3 protein. This table holds about 780,000 distinct CDR3 sequences, less than 20% found once. Study-wide points: Seasonal influenza vaccination, on each occasion, was suggested by the authors to recruit few new T cells.

CDR3 size: 18 residues. The trim removed 5 bases at V and 7 bases at J, leaving 15 bases unmatched. Germline CDR1 reads WNHNN; CDR2 reads SYGVQD (reference sequence). This chain links TRBV10-1 with TRBJ2-2; TRBD2 agrees at 11 bases. This TCR derives from a middle-aged man who received an inactivated influenza vaccine. This material consisted of PBMCs from blood, taken less than 6 days after vaccination. The DNA of the CDR3 is TGCGCCAGCAGTTACTCCGTACTAGCGGGGGTTACCATCGGGGAGCTGTTTTTT. This codes for CASSYSVLAGVTIGELFF.